This paragraph covers one TCR beta chain sequence. Germline-derived CDR1 and CDR2 are SGHRS and YFSETQ. Trimming took 5 bases from V and 9 from J; bases not matched to a gene: 8. This CDR3 contains 14 residues. The CD8+ and CD4+ T cells were isolated magnetically using a negative isolation approach, whereas the TEMRA cells were enriched by FACS. The record originates from a study of CD8 T cells in Susac syndrome. RNA amounts of roughly 0.45 to 1 ug underwent reverse transcription with random hexamers. The immunoSEQ assay covered 54 Vbeta and 13 Jbeta segments for CDR3. TCRdb recomputed calls from the immunoSEQ multiplex PCR reads with MiXCR, one row per CDR3 protein. The data contain about 300,000 distinct CDR3 sequences, 75% to 90% of them seen just once; the ten biggest clones take up about 0.17%.

V is TRBV5-1 and J is TRBJ2-1; 10 nucleotides agree with TRBD2. This sequence was found in a human donor with multiple sclerosis. Sequenced sample: CD8+ T cells from PBMCs. CDR3 DNA sequence: TGCGCCAGCAGGCTAGCGGGAGCCCCTGGTGAGCAGTTCTTC. Translating gives CASRLAGAPGEQFF.